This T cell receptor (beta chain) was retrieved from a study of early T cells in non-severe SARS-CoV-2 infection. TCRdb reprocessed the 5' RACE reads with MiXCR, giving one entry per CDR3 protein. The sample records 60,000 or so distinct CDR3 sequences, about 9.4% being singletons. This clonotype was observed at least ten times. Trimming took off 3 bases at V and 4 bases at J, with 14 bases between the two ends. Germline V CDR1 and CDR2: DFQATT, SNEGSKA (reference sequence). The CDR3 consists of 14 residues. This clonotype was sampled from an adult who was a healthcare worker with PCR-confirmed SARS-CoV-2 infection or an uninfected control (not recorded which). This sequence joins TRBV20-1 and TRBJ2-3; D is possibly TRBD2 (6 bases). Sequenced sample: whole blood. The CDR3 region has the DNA TGCAGTGCTAGTTTGCGGGGAGTTTCAGATACGCAGTATTTT. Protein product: CSASLRGVSDTQYF.